This TCR beta chain is from a study of OX40 agonist ivuxolimab in advanced cancers. Across the whole study: Dose-escalation patients were diagnosed with hepatocellular carcinoma, melanoma, renal cell cancer or head and neck cancer. Two patients with cutaneous melanoma and one with hepatocellular carcinoma, three in total, showed partial responses.

Trimming removed 0 bases at V and 3 bases at J, with 11 bases between. Germline CDR1 is SGDLS and CDR2 is YYNGEE. This CDR3 is built from 15 residues. Autoimmune disease history or systemic immunosuppression led to patient exclusion. This table comes from immunoSEQ multiplex PCR, and its TCRdb copy is limited to in-frame clones, with some not included. The sample holds some 70,000 clones, approximately 90% seen once. The chain couples TRBV9 to TRBJ2-3, with D perhaps assigned TRBD1 or TRBD2 (5 bases each). Specimen: CD4+ or CD8+ T cells sorted from blood, collected in a trial of the OX40 agonist ivuxolimab. The clonotype comes from an adult with an advanced solid tumor such as melanoma, head and neck, liver or kidney cancer. The CDR3: CASSVGDPTTDTQYF. CDR3 coding DNA: TGTGCCAGCAGCGTAGGGGACCCGACGACAGATACGCAGTATTTT.